This TCR beta chain was found in a study of blood T cell repertoires in COVID-19. Across the study: COVID-19 samples, acute and convalescent, were from the United States, Italy and Spain. PBMCs, B-cell-depleted T cells, or T cells provided the cDNA or gDNA that made up the material.

Authors' analysis steps: Amplified reference gene primers provided the basis for estimating nucleated cell counts. Clones were read by immunoSEQ multiplex PCR, and TCRdb kept only the in-frame ones, dropping some. D and trimming come from the DNA, and the V and J calls and clone size come from that table. The top ten hold 9.8% of the sample, which has roughly 150,000 clones, approximately 80% seen once. CDR3 length equals 15 residues. Trimming left V 6 bases short and J 0 bases short, with 14 bases between. CDR1 is LNHDA, CDR2 SQIVND, per germline (reference sequence). Material for sequencing was peripheral blood. The source is a woman aged 45-60 years with acute or convalescent COVID-19. This chain joins TRBV19 and TRBJ1-1; D call uncertain. CDR3: CASRFLALMNTEAFF. DNA of the CDR3: TGTGCCAGTAGATTTTTAGCCCTAATGAACACTGAAGCTTTCTTT.